The sequence of this T cell receptor beta chain was determined in a study of blood T cell repertoires in COVID-19. Profiled with immunoSEQ multiplex PCR; TCRdb holds only in-frame clones, not every one. The data hold around 70,000 clones, with around 82% observed a single time. Material: peripheral blood. This sequence originates from a man aged 55 to 70 with acute or convalescent COVID-19.

CDR3: CASSLGLWTEAFF. The DNA for the CDR3 is TGTGCCAGCAGCCTAGGACTGTGGACTGAAGCTTTCTTT. This chain joins TRBV12-3 or TRBV12-4 and TRBJ1-1, with D unresolved. V was pared by 6 bases and J by 5 bases, with 13 bases between. The CDR3 sequence is 13 residues long.